The 22 T cell receptor beta chains in this list originate from one sample, sequenced in a study of T cell changes during pregnancy in multiple sclerosis. Assay: immunoSEQ multiplex PCR; the TCRdb copy retains only in-frame clones and omits some. The sample holds some 96,000 clones, about 90% seen once. Sequenced here: peripheral blood, sampled after pregnancy. The receptor set was obtained from a female donor with multiple sclerosis, enrolled in a pregnancy study.

The rearrangement links TRBV30 to TRBJ1-2; D gene ambiguous. The CDR3 contains 13 residues. V was pared by 4 bases and J by 3 bases, with 12 bases between. Germline V gene lookup returns CDR1 GTSNPN and CDR2 SVGIG (reference sequence). The CDR3 DNA is TGTGCCTGGAACCCGGGAGCGGACTATGGCTACACCTTC. Translating gives CAWNPGADYGYTF.

The rearrangement uses TRBV6-1 and TRBJ1-1; TRBD1 is a possible D gene (6 bases). CDR3 size: 13 residues. V was pared by 6 bases and J by 1 base, with 9 bases between. The V gene's germline CDR1 is MNHNS and CDR2 SASEGT. The CDR3 spells CASRSTGNTEAFF. CDR3 bases: TGTGCCAGCAGATCGACAGGGAACACTGAAGCTTTCTTT.

This rearrangement joins TRBV7-6 to TRBJ2-2; D unresolved. The CDR3 covers 14 residues. Trimming cost V 3 bases and J 3 bases, with 8 bases left between them. Germline CDR1 reads SGHVS; CDR2 reads FNYEAQ. CDR3 protein: CASSFGPDTGELFF. The CDR3 DNA reads as TGTGCCAGCAGCTTTGGGCCGGACACCGGGGAGCTGTTTTTT.

In its sample, this clone was seen once. The J gene is TRBJ2-2, the V gene TRBV5-1; possible D gene TRBD2, 5 bases. The CDR3 sequence is 16 residues long. CDR1 is SGHRS, CDR2 YFSETQ, per germline. V lost 0 bases, J lost 6 bases, and 15 bases lay in between. The CDR3 here is CASSLDGRKGAGELFF. CDR3 sequence (DNA): TGCGCCAGCAGCTTGGATGGGCGGAAGGGAGCCGGGGAGCTGTTTTTT.

The chain combines TRBV28 with TRBJ2-7; no clear D. CDR1 is MDHEN, CDR2 SYDVKM, per germline. The CDR3 extends over 14 amino acids. The V end lost 4 bases, the J end lost 3 bases, and 13 bases lay between the germline ends. DNA for the CDR3: TGTGCCAGCAGTTCTGGCCAACACGACTACGAGCAGTACTTC. Its protein product is CASSSGQHDYEQYF.

The CDR3 DNA reads TGTGCCAGCAGTATCACAGGGGGGGTCACTGAAGCTTTCTTT. Protein product: CASSITGGVTEAFF. The chain has TRBV28 and TRBJ1-1; 8 bases are a match to TRBD1. Germline V CDR1 and CDR2: MDHEN, SYDVKM. This CDR3 comprises 14 residues. Losses at the gene ends were 5 bases for V and 4 bases for J; bases not matched to a gene: 6.

This rearrangement joins TRBV7-9 to TRBJ2-5; 7 nucleotides match TRBD2. CDR3 size: 17 residues. Germline V gene data show CDR1 as SEHNR and CDR2 as FQNEAQ (reference sequence). Trimming removed 5 bases from V and 3 bases from J; junction bases left unmatched: 15. The CDR3 nucleotides read TGTGCCAGCAGCCCACCAGGAGCGGGGCCTGGAAAAGAGACCCAGTACTTC. It codes for CASSPPGAGPGKETQYF.

The rearrangement links TRBV28 to TRBJ1-2; weak D call: TRBD1 (5 bases). Germline CDR1 reads MDHEN; CDR2 reads SYDVKM. V was pared by 2 bases and J by 3 bases, with 19 bases between. CDR3 length: 17 residues. The CDR3 bases are TGTGCCAGCAGTTTACCCCCTTTCAGGGAGGTAGACTATGGCTACACCTTC. It is translated as CASSLPPFREVDYGYTF.

The chain carries TRBV7-9 and TRBJ2-3; D possibly corresponds to TRBD2 (7 bases). The CDR3 length is 15 residues. Trimming shortened V by 8 bases and J by 4 bases, and 19 bases separated the two germline ends. Germline values: CDR1 SEHNR, CDR2 FQNEAQ (reference sequence). CDR3 in amino acids: CASLEGGGPSDTQYF. The CDR3, as DNA: TGTGCCAGCCTTGAGGGGGGAGGGCCGTCAGATACGCAGTATTTT.

V gene TRBV7-2 combines with J gene TRBJ2-5; 8 bases are a match to TRBD2. Germline lookup yields CDR1 SGHTA and CDR2 FQGNSA. There are 16 residues in the CDR3. Losses at the gene ends were 0 bases for V and 2 bases for J; bases not matched to a gene: 5. CDR3 in DNA: TGTGCCAGCAGCTTAGCAGGCGGGAGGCGACAAGAGACCCAGTACTTC. Translating it yields CASSLAGGRRQETQYF.

CDR3 region: CASTLTGAYEQYF. The CDR3 DNA follows: TGTGCCAGCACTCTTACCGGGGCCTACGAGCAGTACTTC. The chain links TRBV28 to TRBJ2-7; D is perhaps TRBD2 (5 bases). Germline-derived CDR1 and CDR2 are MDHEN and SYDVKM. This CDR3 comprises 13 residues. V lost 7 bases to trimming and J lost 2 bases, with 12 bases between them. The full variable domain, with the rest looked up from reference TRBV28 and TRBJ2-7, is DVKVTQSSRYLVKRTGEKVFLECVQDMDHENMFWYRQDPGLGLRLIYFSYDVKMKEKGDIPEGYSVSREKKERFSLILESASTNQTSMYLCASTLTGAYEQYFGPGTRLTVT.

The V call is TRBV4-1, the J call TRBJ2-7; TRBD2 matches at 7 bases. Trimming cost V 4 bases and J 0 bases; bases outside gene matches: 6. The CDR3 extends over 15 amino acids. The V gene's germline CDR1 is MGHRA and CDR2 YSYEKL. The CDR3 nucleotides read TGCGCCAGCAGCCGGGACTACCCGAGCTCCTACGAGCAGTACTTC. It yields the protein CASSRDYPSSYEQYF.

The gene calls are TRBV2 and TRBJ1-4; TRBD1 matches 8 bases. Germline CDR1 is SNHLY and CDR2 is FYNNEI. This CDR3 region has 14 residues. With V trimmed by 5 bases and J by 6 bases, 5 bases remained unmatched. CDR3 protein: CASSRRTGYEKLFF. CDR3 in DNA: TGTGCCAGCAGTAGGCGGACAGGGTATGAAAAACTGTTTTTT. The full variable domain, completed using reference TRBV2 and TRBJ1-4, is EPEVTQTPSHQVTQMGQEVILRCVPISNHLYFYWYRQILGQKVEFLVSFYNNEISEKSEIFDDQFSVERPDGSNFTLKIRSTKLEDSAMYFCASSRRTGYEKLFFGSGTQLSVL.

This chain links TRBV28 with TRBJ1-2; weak D call: TRBD1 (6 bases). The V gene's germline CDR1 is MDHEN and CDR2 SYDVKM. Trimming cost V 3 bases and J 5 bases, with 16 bases left between them. The CDR3 has 15 amino acids. In nucleotides, the CDR3 is TGTGCCAGCAGTTTGTGGGGCCTGGGACAATATGGCTACACCTTC. Its translation is CASSLWGLGQYGYTF.

This chain joins TRBV7-2 and TRBJ1-6; tentatively, D is TRBD1 (5 bases). V was shortened by 0 bases and J by 15 bases, with 18 bases between the two germline ends. Germline loops: CDR1 SGHTA, CDR2 FQGNSA. This CDR3 comprises 15 residues. As DNA, the CDR3 is TGTGCCAGCAGCTTAGCTGGAATGGCAGGGCGATACCTCCACTTT. Amino acid sequence: CASSLAGMAGRYLHF.

This chain links TRBV27 with TRBJ2-3; TRBD2 matches 9 bases. CDR1 is MNHEY, CDR2 SMNVEV, per germline (reference sequence). The CDR3 length is 15 residues. The V gene end was trimmed by 4 bases and the J gene end by 6 bases; junction bases not matched to a gene: 8. The CDR3 DNA reads as TGTGCCAGCAGTTATGGGACTAGCAGGGCGGATACGCAGTATTTT. Translated, it gives CASSYGTSRADTQYF.

J is TRBJ2-3 and V is TRBV9; TRBD2 might be the D (5 bases). The germline V gene encodes CDR1 SGDLS and CDR2 YYNGEE. The CDR3 covers 12 residues. Trimming shortened V by 1 base and J by 8 bases, and 8 bases separated the two germline ends. The CDR3 loop is CASSVIRGTQYF. DNA for the CDR3: TGTGCCAGCAGCGTAATCCGGGGTACGCAGTATTTT. Combining the CDR3 with reference TRBV9 and TRBJ2-3 gives the whole variable domain DSGVTQTPKHLITATGQRVTLRCSPRSGDLSVYWYQQSLDQGLQFLIQYYNGEERAKGNILERFSAQQFPDLHSELNLSSLELGDSALYFCASSVIRGTQYFGPGTRLTVL.

This chain uses TRBV18 with TRBJ2-7; tentative D call: TRBD1 (6 bases). Germline lookup yields CDR1 KGHSH and CDR2 LQKENI. This CDR3 has 15 amino acids. V was shortened by 0 bases and J by 5 bases, with 14 bases between the two germline ends. Here the CDR3 DNA reads TGTGCCAGCTCACCACCCACGGGTGGGGGCGACGAGCAGTACTTC. Translation: CASSPPTGGGDEQYF.

The V call is TRBV4-3, the J call TRBJ1-2; a possible D gene is TRBD1 (5 bases). Germline V gives CDR1 LGHNA, CDR2 YSLEER. This CDR3 has 14 amino acids. The V end lost 4 bases, the J end lost 3 bases, and 12 bases lay between the germline ends. CDR3: CASSPNGGDYGYTF. The CDR3 DNA sequence: TGCGCCAGCAGCCCGAACGGGGGGGACTATGGCTACACCTTC.

The chain links TRBV2 to TRBJ1-2, with no clear D. The CDR3 consists of 13 residues. V lost 1 base and J 5 bases, leaving 8 bases between the germline ends. Germline assignment: CDR1 SNHLY and CDR2 FYNNEI. Here the CDR3 DNA reads TGTGCCAGCAGTGAAGTCCAGGTGTATGGCTACACCTTC. Amino acid sequence: CASSEVQVYGYTF.

The rearrangement links TRBV30 to TRBJ2-5; TRBD1 aligns across 7 bases. The ends lost 5 bases at V and 2 bases at J; junction bases unmatched: 5. The CDR3 runs to 13 residues. The germline V gene has CDR1 GTSNPN and CDR2 SVGIG (reference sequence). DNA for the CDR3: TGTGCCTGGGACAGGGTACAGCAAGAGACCCAGTACTTC. As protein: CAWDRVQQETQYF.

This rearrangement joins TRBV11-2 to TRBJ2-7, with D unresolved. This CDR3 comprises 13 residues. V gave up 0 bases and J gave up 9 bases, with 12 bases separating them. The germline gives CDR1 SGHAT, CDR2 FQNNGV. In DNA form, the CDR3 reads TGTGCCAGCAGCTTAGACCCGGTTACGAGGCAGTACTTC. Residues: CASSLDPVTRQYF.